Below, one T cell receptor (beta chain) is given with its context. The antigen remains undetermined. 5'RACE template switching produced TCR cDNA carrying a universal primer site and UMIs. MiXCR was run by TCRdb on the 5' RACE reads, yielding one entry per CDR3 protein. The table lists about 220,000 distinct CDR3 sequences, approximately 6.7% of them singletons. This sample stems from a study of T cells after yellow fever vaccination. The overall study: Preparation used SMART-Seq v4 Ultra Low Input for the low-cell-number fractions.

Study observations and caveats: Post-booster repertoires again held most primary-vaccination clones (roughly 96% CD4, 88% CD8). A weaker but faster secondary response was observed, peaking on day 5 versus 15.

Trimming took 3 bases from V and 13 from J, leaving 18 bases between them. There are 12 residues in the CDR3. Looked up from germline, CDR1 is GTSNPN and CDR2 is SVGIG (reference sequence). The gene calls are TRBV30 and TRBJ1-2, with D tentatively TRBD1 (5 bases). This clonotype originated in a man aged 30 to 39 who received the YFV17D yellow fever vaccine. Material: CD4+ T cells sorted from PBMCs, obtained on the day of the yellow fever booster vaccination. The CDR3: CAWSFSQTGATF. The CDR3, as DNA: TGTGCCTGGAGCTTTTCCCAGACCGGGGCCACCTTC.